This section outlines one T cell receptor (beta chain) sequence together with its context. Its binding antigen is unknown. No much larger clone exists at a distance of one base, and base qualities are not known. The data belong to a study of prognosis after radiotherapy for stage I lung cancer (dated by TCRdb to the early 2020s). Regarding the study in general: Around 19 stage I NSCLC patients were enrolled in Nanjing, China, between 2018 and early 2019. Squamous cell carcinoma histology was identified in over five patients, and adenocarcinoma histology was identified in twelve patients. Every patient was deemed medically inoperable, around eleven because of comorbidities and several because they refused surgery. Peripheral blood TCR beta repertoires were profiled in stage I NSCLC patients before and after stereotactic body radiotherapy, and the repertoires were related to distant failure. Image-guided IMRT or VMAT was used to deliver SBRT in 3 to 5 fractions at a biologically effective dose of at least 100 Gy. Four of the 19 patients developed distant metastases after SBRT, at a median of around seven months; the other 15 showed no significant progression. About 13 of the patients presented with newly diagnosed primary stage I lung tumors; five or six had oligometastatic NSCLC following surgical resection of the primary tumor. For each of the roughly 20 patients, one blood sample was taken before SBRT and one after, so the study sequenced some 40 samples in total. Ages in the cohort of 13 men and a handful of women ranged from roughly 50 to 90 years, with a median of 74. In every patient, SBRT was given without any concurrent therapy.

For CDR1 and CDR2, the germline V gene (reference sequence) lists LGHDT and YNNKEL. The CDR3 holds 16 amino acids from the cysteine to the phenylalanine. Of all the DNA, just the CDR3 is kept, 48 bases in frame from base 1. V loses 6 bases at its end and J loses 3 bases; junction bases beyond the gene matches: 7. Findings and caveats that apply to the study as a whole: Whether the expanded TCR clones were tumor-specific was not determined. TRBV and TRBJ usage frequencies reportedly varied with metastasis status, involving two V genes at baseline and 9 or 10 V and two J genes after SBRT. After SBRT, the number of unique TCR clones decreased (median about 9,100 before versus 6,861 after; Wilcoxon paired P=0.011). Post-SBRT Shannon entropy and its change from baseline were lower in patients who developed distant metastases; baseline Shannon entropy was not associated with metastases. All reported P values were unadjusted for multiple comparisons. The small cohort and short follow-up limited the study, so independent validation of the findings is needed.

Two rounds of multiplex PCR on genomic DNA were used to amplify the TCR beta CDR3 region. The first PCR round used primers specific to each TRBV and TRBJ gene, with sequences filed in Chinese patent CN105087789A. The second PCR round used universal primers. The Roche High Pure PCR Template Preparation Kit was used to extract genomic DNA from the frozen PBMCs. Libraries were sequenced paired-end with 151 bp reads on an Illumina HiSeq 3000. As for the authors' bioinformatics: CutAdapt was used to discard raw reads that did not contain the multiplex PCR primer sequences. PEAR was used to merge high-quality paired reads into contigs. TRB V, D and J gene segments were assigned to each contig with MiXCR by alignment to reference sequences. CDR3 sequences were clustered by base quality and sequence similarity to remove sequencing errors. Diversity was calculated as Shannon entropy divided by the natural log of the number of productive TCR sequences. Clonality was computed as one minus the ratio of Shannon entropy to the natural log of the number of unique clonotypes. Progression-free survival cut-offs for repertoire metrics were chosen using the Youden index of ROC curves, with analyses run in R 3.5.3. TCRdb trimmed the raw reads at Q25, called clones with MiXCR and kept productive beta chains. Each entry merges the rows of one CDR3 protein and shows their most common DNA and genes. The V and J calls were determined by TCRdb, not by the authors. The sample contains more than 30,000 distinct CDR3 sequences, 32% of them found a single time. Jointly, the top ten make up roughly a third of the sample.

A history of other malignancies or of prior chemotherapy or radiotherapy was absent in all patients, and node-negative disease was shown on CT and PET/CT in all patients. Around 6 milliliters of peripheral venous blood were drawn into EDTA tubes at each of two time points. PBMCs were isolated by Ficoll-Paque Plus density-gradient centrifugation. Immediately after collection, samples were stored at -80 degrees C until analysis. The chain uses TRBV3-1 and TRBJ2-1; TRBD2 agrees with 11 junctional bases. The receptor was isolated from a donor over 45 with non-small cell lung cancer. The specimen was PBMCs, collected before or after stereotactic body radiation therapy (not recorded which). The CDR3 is CASSTGTSGYYNEQFF. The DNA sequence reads TGTGCCAGCAGTACCGGGACTAGCGGATACTACAATGAGCAGTTCTTC.